This T cell receptor (beta chain) was identified during a study of cytomegalovirus exposure and HLA in healthy donors. Study summary: In a previous analysis, 110 million or so unique TCR beta sequences were found from some 180 million T cells.

The V and J ends lost 3 bases and 0 bases respectively, with 7 bases between them. Germline V gene sequence: CDR1 SGHTA, CDR2 FQGTGA. The CDR3 has 14 amino acids. As regards this clone: Its specificity is unknown.

General study findings and limits: Available immune exposure information was restricted to CMV serostatus only.

Primers: 60 Vbeta forward and 13 Jbeta reverse. Libraries were prepared by immunoSEQ multiplex PCR; TCRdb keeps only in-frame clonotypes and omits some of them. The repertoire holds over 200,000 clones, with about 72% as singletons. The sequence was obtained from a male donor in good health and CMV-seronegative. The chain has TRBV7-3 and TRBJ2-3, with D tentatively TRBD2 (6 bases). Sequences were obtained from PBMCs. In nucleotides, the CDR3 is TGTGCCAGCAGCTTGGGGACTAGCACAGATACGCAGTATTTT. Its protein product is CASSLGTSTDTQYF.